This T cell receptor beta chain was profiled in a study of cytomegalovirus exposure and HLA in healthy donors. V gave up 1 base and J gave up 0 bases; unmatched junction bases: 4. Germline CDR1 SGHVS, CDR2 FQNEAQ. The CDR3 is made up of 16 amino acids. Study-wide points: According to a later analysis, donors in an Asian-associated ancestry cluster reportedly had fewer N-insertions than the 666-donor mean. TCR beta sequences reportedly predicted the HLA-A and HLA-B alleles of most subjects accurately.

The PCR was carried out with 60 Vbeta primers and 13 Jbeta primers. As handled by the study authors: A later analysis counted about 80 million unique TCR beta chains, around 10 million shared. Data came from immunoSEQ multiplex PCR; TCRdb stores just in-frame clones and leaves some out. V and J calls and clone size are those listed in that table; D and trimming were worked out from the DNA. The table lists fewer than 85,000 clones, around three quarters of them singletons. On this clone: Its target is unknown.

This chain connects TRBV7-8 to TRBJ2-3; 7 positions match TRBD2. The material sequenced was PBMCs. This clonotype was obtained from a male donor in good health and CMV-seropositive. The CDR3 sequence is CASSLVPSGSTDTQYF. DNA for the CDR3: TGTGCCAGCAGCTTAGTTCCTAGCGGAAGCACAGATACGCAGTATTTT. Full variable domain (remainder filled in from reference TRBV7-8 and TRBJ2-3): GAGVSQSPRYKVAKRGQDVALRCDPISGHVSLFWYQQALGQGPEFLTYFQNEAQLDKSGLPSDRFFAERPEGSVSTLKIQRTQQEDSAVYLCASSLVPSGSTDTQYFGPGTRLTVL.